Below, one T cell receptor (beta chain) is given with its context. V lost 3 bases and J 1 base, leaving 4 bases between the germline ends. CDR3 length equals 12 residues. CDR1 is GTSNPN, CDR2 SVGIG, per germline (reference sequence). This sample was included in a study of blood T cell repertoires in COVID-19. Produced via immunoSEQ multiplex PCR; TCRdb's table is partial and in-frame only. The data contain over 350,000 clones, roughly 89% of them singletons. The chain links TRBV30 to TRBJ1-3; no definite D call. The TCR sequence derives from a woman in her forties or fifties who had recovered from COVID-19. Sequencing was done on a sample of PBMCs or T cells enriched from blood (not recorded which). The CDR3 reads CAWSPSGNTIYF. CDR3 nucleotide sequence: TGTGCCTGGAGCCCTTCTGGAAACACCATATATTTT.